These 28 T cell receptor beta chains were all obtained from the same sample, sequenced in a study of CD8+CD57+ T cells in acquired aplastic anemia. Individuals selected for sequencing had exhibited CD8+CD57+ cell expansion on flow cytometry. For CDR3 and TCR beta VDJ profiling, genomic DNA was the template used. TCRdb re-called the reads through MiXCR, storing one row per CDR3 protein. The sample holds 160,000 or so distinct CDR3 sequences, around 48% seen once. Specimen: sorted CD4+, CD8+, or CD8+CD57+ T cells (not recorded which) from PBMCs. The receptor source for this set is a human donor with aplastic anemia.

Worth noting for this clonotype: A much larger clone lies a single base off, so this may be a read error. The CDR3 DNA follows: TGTGCCAGCAGTAGGACTAGCGTGTCCAGCTCCTACGAGCAGTACTTC. Translating it yields CASSRTSVSSSYEQYF. This sequence joins TRBV6-2 or TRBV6-3 and TRBJ2-7, with 9 bases that match TRBD2. V lost 5 bases to trimming and J lost 0 bases; unmatched junction nucleotides: 8. The CDR3 covers 16 residues. CDR1 MNHEY and CDR2 SVGEGT come from the germline V gene.

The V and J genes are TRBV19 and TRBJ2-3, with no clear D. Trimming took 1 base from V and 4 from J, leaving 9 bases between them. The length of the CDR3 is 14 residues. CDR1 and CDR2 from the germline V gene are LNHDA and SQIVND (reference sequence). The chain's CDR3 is CASSIADASDTQYF. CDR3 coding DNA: TGTGCCAGTAGTATAGCGGATGCCTCAGATACGCAGTATTTT.

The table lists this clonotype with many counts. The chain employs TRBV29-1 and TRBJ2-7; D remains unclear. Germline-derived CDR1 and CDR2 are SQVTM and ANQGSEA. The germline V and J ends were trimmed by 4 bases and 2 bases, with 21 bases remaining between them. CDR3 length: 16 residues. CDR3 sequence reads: CSVVTPLPTSAYEQYF. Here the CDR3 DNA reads TGCAGCGTTGTCACACCCCTACCTACTTCCGCCTACGAGCAGTACTTC.

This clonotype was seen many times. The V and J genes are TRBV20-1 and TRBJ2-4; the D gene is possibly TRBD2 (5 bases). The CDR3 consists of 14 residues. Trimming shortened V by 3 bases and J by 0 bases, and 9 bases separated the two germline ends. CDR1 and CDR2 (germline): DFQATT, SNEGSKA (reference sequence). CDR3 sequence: CSASRGLAKNIQYF. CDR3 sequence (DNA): TGCAGTGCTAGCCGCGGACTAGCCAAAAACATTCAGTACTTC.

The CDR3 DNA reads TGTGCCAGCAGCTTAGGACAGGGCCCAGAGACCCAGTACTTC. Encoded protein: CASSLGQGPETQYF. V gene TRBV7-9 combines with J gene TRBJ2-5; 7 nucleotides match TRBD1. J lost 4 bases, V lost 1 base, and 3 bases had no gene match. CDR1 SEHNR and CDR2 FQNEAQ come from the germline V gene (reference sequence). The CDR3 runs 14 residues. The complete variable domain, with remaining parts taken from reference TRBV7-9 and TRBJ2-5, reads DTGVSQNPRHKITKRGQNVTFRCDPISEHNRLYWYRQTLGQGPEFLTYFQNEAQLEKSRLLSDRFSAERPKGSFSTLEIQRTEQGDSAMYLCASSLGQGPETQYFGPGTRLLVL.

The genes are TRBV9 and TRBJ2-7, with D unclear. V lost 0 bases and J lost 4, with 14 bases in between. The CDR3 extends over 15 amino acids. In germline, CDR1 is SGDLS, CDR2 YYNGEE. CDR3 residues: CASSVGALPRYEQYF. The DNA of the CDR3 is TGTGCCAGCAGCGTAGGCGCATTGCCTAGGTACGAGCAGTACTTC. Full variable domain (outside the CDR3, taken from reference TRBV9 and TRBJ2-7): DSGVTQTPKHLITATGQRVTLRCSPRSGDLSVYWYQQSLDQGLQFLIQYYNGEERAKGNILERFSAQQFPDLHSELNLSSLELGDSALYFCASSVGALPRYEQYFGPGTRLTVT.

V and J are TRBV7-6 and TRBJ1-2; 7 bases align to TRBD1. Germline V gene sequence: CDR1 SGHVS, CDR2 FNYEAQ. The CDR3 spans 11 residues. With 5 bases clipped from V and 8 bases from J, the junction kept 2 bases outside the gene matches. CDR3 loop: CASSQGQGYTF. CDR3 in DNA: TGTGCCAGCAGCCAGGGACAGGGCTACACCTTC.

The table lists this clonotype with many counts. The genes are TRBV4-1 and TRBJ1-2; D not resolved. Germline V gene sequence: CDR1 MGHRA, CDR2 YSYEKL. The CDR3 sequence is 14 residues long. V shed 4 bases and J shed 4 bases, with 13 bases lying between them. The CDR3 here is CASSREDGLYGYTF. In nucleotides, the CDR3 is TGCGCCAGCAGCCGAGAAGACGGCCTCTATGGCTACACCTTC.

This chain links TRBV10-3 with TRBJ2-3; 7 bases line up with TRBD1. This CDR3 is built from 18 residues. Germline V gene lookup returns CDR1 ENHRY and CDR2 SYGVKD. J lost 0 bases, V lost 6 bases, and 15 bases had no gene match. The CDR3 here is CAISSGPEGGTSTDTQYF. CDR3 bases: TGTGCCATCAGCAGCGGTCCTGAAGGGGGCACCAGCACAGATACGCAGTATTTT.

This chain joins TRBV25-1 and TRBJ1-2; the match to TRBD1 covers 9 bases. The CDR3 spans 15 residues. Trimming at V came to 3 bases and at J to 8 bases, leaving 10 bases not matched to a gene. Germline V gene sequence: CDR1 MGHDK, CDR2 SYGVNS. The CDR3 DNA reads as TGTGCCAGCAGTGAGCCCACACAGGGGGCGGGGGGCTACACCTTC. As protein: CASSEPTQGAGGYTF.

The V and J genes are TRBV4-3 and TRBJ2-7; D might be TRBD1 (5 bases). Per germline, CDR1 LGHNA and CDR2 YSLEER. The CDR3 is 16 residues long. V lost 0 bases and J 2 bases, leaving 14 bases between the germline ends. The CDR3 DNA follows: TGCGCCAGCAGCCAAGATCTTGGTTCAGGGACCTACGAGCAGTACTTC. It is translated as CASSQDLGSGTYEQYF.

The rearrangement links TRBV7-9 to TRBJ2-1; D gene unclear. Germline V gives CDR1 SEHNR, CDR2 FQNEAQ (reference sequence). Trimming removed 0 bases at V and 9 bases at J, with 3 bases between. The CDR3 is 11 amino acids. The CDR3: CASSLASEQFF. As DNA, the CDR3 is TGTGCCAGCAGCTTAGCAAGTGAGCAGTTCTTC. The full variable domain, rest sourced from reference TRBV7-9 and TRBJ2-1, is DTGVSQNPRHKITKRGQNVTFRCDPISEHNRLYWYRQTLGQGPEFLTYFQNEAQLEKSRLLSDRFSAERPKGSFSTLEIQRTEQGDSAMYLCASSLASEQFFGPGTRLTVL.

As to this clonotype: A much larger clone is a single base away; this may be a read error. DNA for the CDR3: TGTGCCAGCGGCCCAGCTAGCGGGGCTAACACCGGGGAGCTGTTTTTT. Translating gives CASGPASGANTGELFF. V and J are TRBV4-2 and TRBJ2-2, with 9 bases aligning to TRBD2. V lost 8 bases and J lost 2; bases outside the gene matches: 9. Per germline, CDR1 LGHNA and CDR2 YNFKEQ. This CDR3 comprises 16 residues.

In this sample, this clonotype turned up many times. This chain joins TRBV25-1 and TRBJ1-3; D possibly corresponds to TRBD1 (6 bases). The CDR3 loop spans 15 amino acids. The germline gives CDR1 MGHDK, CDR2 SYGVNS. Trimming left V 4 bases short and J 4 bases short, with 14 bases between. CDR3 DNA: TGTGCCAGCAGTGTAGGGGGAGCGGGGGGAAACACCATATATTTT. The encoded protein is CASSVGGAGGNTIYF.

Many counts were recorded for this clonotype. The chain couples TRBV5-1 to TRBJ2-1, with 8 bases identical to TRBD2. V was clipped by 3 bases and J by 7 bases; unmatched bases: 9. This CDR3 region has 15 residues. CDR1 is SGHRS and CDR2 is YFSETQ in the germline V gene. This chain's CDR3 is CASSSISGVGNEQFF. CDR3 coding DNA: TGCGCCAGCAGCTCCATTAGCGGGGTGGGAAATGAGCAGTTCTTC.

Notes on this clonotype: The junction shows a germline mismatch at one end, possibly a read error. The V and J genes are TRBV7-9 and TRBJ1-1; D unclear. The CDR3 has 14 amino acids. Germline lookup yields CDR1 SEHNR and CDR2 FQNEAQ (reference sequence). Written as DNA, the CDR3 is TGTGCCAGTAGCTTAAGAGCAGCGAACACTGAAGCTCTCTTT. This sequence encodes CASSLRAANTEALF.

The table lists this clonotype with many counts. This CDR3 is CSARRTPSYEQYF. CDR3 coding DNA: TGCAGTGCCCGGCGGACTCCTTCCTACGAGCAGTACTTC. This rearrangement joins TRBV20-1 to TRBJ2-7; TRBD2 might be the D (5 bases). The CDR3 sequence is 13 residues long. CDR1 and CDR2 from the germline V gene are DFQATT and SNEGSKA (reference sequence). Trimming removed 6 bases from V and 1 base from J, with 13 bases in between.

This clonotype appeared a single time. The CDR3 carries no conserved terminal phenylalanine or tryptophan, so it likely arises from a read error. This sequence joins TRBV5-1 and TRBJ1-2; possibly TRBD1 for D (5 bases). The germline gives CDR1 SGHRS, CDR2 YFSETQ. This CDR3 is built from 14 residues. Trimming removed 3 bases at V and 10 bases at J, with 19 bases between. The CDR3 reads CASSWGDRSVDYTL. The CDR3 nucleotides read TGCGCCAGCAGCTGGGGGGACCGGTCTGTTGACTACACCCTC.

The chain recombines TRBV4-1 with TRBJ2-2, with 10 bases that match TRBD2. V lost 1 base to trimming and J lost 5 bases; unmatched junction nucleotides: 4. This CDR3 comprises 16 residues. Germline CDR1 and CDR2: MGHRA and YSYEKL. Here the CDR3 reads CASSQVTSGDTGELFF. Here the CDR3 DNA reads TGCGCCAGCAGCCAAGTTACTAGCGGGGATACCGGGGAGCTGTTTTTT.

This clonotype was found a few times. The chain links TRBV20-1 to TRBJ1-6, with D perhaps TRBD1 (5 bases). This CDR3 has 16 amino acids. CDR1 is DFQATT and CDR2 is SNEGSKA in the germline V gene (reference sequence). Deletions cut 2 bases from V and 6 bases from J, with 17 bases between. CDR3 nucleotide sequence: TGCAGTGCTAGATCAGGTTCGGGGCAGCTTAATTCACCCCTCCACTTT. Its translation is CSARSGSGQLNSPLHF.

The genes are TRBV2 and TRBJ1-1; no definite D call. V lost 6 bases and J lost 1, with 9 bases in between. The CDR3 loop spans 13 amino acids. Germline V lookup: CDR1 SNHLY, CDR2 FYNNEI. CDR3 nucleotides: TGTGCCAGCAGACTCGACCCGAACACTGAAGCTTTCTTT. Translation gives CASRLDPNTEAFF.

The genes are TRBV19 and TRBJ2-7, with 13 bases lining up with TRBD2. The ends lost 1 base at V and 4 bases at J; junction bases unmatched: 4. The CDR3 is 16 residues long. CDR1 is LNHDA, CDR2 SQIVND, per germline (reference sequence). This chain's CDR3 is CASSIGGLAGAYEQYF. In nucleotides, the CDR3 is TGTGCCAGTAGTATAGGAGGACTAGCGGGAGCGTACGAGCAGTACTTC.

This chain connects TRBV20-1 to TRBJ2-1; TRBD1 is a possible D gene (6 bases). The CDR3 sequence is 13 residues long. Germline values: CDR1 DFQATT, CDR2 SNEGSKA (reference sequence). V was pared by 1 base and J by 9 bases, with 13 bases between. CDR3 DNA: TGCAGTGCTAGAGGGGGCCAGGGGTCTGAGCAGTTCTTC. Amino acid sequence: CSARGGQGSEQFF.

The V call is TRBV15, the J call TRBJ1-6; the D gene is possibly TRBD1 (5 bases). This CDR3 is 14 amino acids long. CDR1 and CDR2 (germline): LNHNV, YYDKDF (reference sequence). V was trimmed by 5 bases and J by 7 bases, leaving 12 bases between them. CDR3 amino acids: CATSGGGKNSPLHF. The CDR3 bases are TGTGCCACCAGCGGTGGGGGGAAGAATTCACCCCTCCACTTT. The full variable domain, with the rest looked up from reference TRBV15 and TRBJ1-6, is DAMVIQNPRYQVTQFGKPVTLSCSQTLNHNVMYWYQQKSSQAPKLLFHYYDKDFNNEADTPDNFQSRRPNTSFCFLDIRSPGLGDTAMYLCATSGGGKNSPLHFGNGTRLTVT.

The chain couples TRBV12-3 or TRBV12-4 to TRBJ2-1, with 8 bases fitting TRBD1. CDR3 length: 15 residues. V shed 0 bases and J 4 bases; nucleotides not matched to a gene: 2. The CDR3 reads CASSLAGTGYNEQFF. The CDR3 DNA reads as TGTGCCAGCAGTTTAGCAGGGACAGGTTACAATGAGCAGTTCTTC.

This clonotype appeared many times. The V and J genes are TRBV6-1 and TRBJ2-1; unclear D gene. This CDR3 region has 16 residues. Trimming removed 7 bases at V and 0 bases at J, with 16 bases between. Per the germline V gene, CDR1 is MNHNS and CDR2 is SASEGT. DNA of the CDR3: TGTGCCAGCACTGGTACGGCGGCATACTCCTACAATGAGCAGTTCTTC. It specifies CASTGTAAYSYNEQFF.

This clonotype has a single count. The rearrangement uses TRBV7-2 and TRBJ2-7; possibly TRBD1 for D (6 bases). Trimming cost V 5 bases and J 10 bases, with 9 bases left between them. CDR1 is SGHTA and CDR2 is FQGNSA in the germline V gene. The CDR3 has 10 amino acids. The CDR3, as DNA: TGTGCCAGCAGCGACAGGTTACAGTACTTC. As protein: CASSDRLQYF.

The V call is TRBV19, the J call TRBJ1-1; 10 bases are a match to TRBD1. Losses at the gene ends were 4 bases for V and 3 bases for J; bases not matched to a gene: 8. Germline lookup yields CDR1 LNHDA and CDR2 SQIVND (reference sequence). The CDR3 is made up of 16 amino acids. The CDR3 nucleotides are TGTGCCAGTAGTACCTTCTTCGACAGGGGGCACACTGAAGCTTTCTTT. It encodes CASSTFFDRGHTEAFF.